This TCR beta chain was retrieved from a study of post-analysis software for immune sequencing data. Overall study: Recorded subtypes: relapsing-remitting, secondary progressive, progressive-relapsing; some patients unannotated.

V was clipped by 3 bases and J by 0 bases, with 9 bases between them. Germline-derived CDR1 and CDR2 are SGHTA and FQGNSA. There are 14 residues in the CDR3. The study, taken as a whole, reports: Patients used about 5 TRBV segments, including TRBV5-6, TRBV5-1 and TRBV20-1, more often than controls. Comparison with controls showed significantly lower normalized Chao1 diversity in multiple sclerosis patients.

A few counts support this clonotype. Antigen unknown. Built from TCR beta cDNA, the libraries had unique molecular identifiers in them. Approximately 0.5 million cDNA molecules were recovered from an input of roughly 0.95 to 10 million T cells. In TCRdb, the PCR reads were re-called with MiXCR into one record per CDR3 protein. The table has a few hundred thousand distinct CDR3 sequences, under 55% seen once. The sample consisted of blood. The source is a girl between 10 and 17 years old with multiple sclerosis. The chain has TRBV7-2 and TRBJ2-7, with D possibly TRBD1 on 5 matching bases. The CDR3 sequence is CASSFATDSYEQYF. CDR3 nucleotide sequence: TGTGCCAGCAGCTTTGCGACAGACTCCTACGAGCAGTACTTC.